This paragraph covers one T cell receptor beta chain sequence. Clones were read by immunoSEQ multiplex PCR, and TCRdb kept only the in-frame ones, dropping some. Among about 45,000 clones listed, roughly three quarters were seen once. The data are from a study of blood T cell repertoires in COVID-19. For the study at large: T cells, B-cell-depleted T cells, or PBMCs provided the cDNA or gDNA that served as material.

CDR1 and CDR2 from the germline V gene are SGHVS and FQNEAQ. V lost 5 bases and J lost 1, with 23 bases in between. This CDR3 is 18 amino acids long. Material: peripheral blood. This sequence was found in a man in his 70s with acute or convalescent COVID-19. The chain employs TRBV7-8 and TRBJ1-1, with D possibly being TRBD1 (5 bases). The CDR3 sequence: CASSPTRLWGGRNTEAFF. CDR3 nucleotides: TGTGCCAGCAGCCCCACGCGTCTATGGGGGGGGAGGAACACTGAAGCTTTCTTT.